Shown below are 2 T cell receptor beta chains from a single sample sequenced in a study of blood T cells in healthy people across ages. Next came a second PCR, run for about 6 to 12 cycles, which used a sample-barcoded 5' primer along with a J-beta primer mix. TCRdb passed the 5' RACE reads through MiXCR, listing each CDR3 protein once. The profile shows just under 750,000 distinct CDR3 sequences, 22% of them singletons. Source material: blood. These receptors were obtained from a man aged 70 or older in good health.

The V call is TRBV9, the J call TRBJ2-5, with 8 bases matching TRBD2. V lost 4 bases and J lost 4; bases outside the gene matches: 12. Germline V gives CDR1 SGDLS, CDR2 YYNGEE. CDR3 length equals 16 residues. The CDR3 loop is CASSLSAGAGIETQYF. The DNA for the CDR3 is TGTGCCAGCAGCCTCTCAGCGGGAGCTGGTATAGAGACCCAGTACTTC.

The chain combines TRBV7-9 with TRBJ2-4; D gene uncertain. The CDR3 has 17 amino acids. Germline V gives CDR1 SEHNR, CDR2 FQNEAQ (reference sequence). V lost 4 bases to trimming and J lost 0 bases, with 16 bases between them. The CDR3 is CASSSLANDLAKNIQYF. The CDR3, as DNA: TGTGCCAGCAGCTCCCTCGCCAATGATCTAGCCAAAAACATTCAGTACTTC.